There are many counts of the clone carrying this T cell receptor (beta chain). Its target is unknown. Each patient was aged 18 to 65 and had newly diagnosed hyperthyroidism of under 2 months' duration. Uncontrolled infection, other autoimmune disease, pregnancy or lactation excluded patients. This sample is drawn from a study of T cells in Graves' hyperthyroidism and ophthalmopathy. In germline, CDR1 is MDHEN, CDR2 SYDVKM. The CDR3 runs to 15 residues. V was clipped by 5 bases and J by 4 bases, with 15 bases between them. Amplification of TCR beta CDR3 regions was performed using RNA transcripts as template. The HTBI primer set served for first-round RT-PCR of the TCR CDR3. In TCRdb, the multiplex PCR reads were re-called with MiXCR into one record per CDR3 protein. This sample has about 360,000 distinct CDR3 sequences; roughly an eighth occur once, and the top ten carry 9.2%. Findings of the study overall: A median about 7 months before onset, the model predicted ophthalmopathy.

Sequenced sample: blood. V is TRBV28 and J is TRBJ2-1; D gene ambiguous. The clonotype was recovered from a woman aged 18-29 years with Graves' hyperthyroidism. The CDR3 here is CASSHTPAGYNEQFF. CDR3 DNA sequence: TGTGCCAGCAGTCACACCCCCGCCGGGTACAATGAGCAGTTCTTC.